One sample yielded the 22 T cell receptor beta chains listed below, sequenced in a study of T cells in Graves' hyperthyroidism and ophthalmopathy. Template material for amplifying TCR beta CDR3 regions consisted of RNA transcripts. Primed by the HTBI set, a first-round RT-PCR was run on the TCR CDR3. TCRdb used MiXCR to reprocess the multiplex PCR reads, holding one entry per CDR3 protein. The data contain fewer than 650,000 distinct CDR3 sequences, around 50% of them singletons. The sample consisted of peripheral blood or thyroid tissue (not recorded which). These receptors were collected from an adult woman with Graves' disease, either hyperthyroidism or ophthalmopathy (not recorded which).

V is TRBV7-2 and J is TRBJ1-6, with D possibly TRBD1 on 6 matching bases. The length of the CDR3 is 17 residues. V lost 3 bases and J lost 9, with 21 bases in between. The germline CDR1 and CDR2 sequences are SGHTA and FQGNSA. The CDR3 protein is CASSFPQAGVGGSPLHF. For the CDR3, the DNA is TGTGCCAGCAGCTTCCCCCAGGCAGGGGTCGGGGGTTCACCCCTCCACTTT.

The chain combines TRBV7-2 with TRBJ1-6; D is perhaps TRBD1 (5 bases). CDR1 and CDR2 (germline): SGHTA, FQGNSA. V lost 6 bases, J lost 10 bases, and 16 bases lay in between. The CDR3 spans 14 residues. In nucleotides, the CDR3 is TGTGCCAGCAGTTCGGGGGGGTCCTACTCACCCCTCCACTTT. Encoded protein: CASSSGGSYSPLHF.

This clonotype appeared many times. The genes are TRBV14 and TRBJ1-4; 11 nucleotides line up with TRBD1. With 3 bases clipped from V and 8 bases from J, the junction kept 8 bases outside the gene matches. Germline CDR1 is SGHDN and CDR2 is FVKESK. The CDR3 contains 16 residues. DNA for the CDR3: TGTGCCAGCAGCCAGTTCCCGGGACAGGGGGACGAAAAACTGTTTTTT. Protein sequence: CASSQFPGQGDEKLFF.

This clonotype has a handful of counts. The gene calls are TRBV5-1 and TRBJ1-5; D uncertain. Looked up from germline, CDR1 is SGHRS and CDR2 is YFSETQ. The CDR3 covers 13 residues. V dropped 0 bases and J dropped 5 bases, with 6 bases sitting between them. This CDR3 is CASSLERDQPQHF. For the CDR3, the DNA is TGCGCCAGCAGCTTGGAAAGGGATCAGCCCCAGCATTTT.

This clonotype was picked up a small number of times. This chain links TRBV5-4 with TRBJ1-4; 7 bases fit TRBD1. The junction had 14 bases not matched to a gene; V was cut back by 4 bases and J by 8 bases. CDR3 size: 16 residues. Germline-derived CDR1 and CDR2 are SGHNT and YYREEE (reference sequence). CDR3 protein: CASSPQGPGRGEKLFF. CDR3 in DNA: TGTGCCAGCAGCCCACAGGGGCCCGGACGAGGGGAAAAACTGTTTTTT.

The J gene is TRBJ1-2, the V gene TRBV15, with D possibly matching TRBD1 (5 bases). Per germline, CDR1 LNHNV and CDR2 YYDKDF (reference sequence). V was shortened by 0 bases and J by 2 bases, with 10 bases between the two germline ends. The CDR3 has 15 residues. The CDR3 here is CATSRDRGANYGYTF. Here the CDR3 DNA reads TGTGCCACCAGCAGAGATCGGGGCGCGAACTATGGCTACACCTTC.

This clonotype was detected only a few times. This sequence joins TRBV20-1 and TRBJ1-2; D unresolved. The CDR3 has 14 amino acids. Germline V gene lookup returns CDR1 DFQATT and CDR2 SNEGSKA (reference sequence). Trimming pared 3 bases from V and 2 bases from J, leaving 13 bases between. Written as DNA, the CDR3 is TGCAGTGCTAGCCCCACCCGACCCAACTATGGCTACACCTTC. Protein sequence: CSASPTRPNYGYTF.

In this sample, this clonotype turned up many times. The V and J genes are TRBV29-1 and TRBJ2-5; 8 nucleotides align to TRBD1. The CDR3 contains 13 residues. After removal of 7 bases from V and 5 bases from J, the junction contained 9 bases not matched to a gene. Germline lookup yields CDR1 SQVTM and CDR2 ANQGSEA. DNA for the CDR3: TGCAGCGCGGGGCTGGGACAGGCGGAGACCCAGTACTTC. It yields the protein CSAGLGQAETQYF.

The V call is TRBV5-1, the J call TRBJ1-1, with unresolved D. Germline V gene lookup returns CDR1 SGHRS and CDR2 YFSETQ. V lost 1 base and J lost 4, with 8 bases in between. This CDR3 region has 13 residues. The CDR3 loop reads CASSLTAATEAFF. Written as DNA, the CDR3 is TGCGCCAGCAGCTTGACGGCAGCCACTGAAGCTTTCTTT.

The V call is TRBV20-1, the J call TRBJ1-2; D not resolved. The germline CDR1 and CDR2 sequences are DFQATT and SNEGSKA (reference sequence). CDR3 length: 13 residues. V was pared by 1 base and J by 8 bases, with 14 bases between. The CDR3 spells CSARGTHAEGYTF. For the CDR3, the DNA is TGCAGTGCTAGAGGGACTCATGCCGAAGGCTACACCTTC.

The CDR3 spells CSVGEYSYTF. The CDR3 region has the DNA TGCAGCGTTGGAGAATATAGCTACACCTTC. The V gene is TRBV29-1, the J gene TRBJ1-2; D is undetermined. Germline CDR1 is SQVTM and CDR2 is ANQGSEA. The CDR3 spans 10 residues. Trimming took 4 bases from V and 9 from J, leaving 9 bases between them.

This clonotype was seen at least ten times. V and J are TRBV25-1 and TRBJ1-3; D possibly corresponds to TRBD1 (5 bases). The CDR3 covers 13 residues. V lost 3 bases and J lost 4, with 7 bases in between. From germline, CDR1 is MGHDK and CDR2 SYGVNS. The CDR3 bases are TGTGCCAGCAGTGATGCAGGGGGAAACACCATATATTTT. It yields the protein CASSDAGGNTIYF.

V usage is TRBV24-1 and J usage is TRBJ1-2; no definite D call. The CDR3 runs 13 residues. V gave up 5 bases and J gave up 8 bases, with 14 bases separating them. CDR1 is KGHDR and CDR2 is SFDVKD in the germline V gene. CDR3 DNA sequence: TGTGCCACCAGTGCCCTGTCAGGATCCGGCTACACCTTC. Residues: CATSALSGSGYTF.

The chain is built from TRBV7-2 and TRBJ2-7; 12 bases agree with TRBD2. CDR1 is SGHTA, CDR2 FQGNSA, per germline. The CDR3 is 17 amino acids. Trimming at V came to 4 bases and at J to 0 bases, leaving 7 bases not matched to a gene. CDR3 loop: CASSSRLAGVRSYEQYF. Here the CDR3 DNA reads TGTGCCAGCAGCTCAAGACTAGCGGGAGTGCGCTCCTACGAGCAGTACTTC. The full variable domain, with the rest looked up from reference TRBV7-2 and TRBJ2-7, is GAGVSQSPSNKVTEKGKDVELRCDPISGHTALYWYRQSLGQGLEFLIYFQGNSAPDKSGLPSDRFSAERTGGSVSTLTIQRTQQEDSAVYLCASSSRLAGVRSYEQYFGPGTRLTVT.

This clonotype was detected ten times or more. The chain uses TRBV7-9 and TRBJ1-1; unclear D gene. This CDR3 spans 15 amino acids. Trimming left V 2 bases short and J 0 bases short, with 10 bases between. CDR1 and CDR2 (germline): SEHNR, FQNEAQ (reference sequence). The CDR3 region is CASSLPVPLNTEAFF. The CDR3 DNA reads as TGTGCCAGCAGCTTACCCGTACCTTTGAACACTGAAGCTTTCTTT. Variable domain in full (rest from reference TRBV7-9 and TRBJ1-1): DTGVSQNPRHKITKRGQNVTFRCDPISEHNRLYWYRQTLGQGPEFLTYFQNEAQLEKSRLLSDRFSAERPKGSFSTLEIQRTEQGDSAMYLCASSLPVPLNTEAFFGQGTRLTVV.

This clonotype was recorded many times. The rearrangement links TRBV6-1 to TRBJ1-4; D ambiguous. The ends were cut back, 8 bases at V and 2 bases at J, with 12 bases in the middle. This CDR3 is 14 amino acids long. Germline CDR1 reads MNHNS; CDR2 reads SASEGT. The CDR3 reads CASGLTATNEKLFF. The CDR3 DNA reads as TGTGCCAGCGGGCTAACCGCGACTAATGAAAAACTGTTTTTT.

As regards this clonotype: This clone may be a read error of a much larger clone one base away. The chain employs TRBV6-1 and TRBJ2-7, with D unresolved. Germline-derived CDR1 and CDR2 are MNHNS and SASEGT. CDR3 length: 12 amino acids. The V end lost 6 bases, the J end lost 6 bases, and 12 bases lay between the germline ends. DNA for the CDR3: TGTGCCAGCAGGGGTGGCAACCTCGAGCAGTACTTC. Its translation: CASRGGNLEQYF.

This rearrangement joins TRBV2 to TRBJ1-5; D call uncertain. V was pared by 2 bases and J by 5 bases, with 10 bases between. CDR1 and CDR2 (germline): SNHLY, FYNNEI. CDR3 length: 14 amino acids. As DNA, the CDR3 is TGTGCCAGCAGTGAACATGGACGGGATCAGCCCCAGCATTTT. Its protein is CASSEHGRDQPQHF.

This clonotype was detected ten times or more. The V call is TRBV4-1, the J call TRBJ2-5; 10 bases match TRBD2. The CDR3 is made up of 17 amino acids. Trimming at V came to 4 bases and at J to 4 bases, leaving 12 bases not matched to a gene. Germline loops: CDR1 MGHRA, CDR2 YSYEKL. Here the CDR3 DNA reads TGCGCCAGCAGCCCCAGTCCCGGGACTAGCGTCGGAGAGACCCAGTACTTC. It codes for CASSPSPGTSVGETQYF.

CDR3: CASRQASGRYSDTQYF. The CDR3 DNA reads TGTGCCTCAAGGCAGGCTAGCGGGAGATATTCAGATACGCAGTATTTT. The rearrangement uses TRBV2 and TRBJ2-3, with TRBD2 matching 10 bases. Germline V gene sequence: CDR1 SNHLY, CDR2 FYNNEI. V shed 11 bases, J shed 4 bases, and the junction held 15 bases outside the gene matches. This CDR3 comprises 16 residues.

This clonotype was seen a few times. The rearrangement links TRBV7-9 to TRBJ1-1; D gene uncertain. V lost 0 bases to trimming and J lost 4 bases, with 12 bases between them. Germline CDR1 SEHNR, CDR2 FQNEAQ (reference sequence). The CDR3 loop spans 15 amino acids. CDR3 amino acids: CASSLAIGMGTEAFF. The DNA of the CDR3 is TGTGCCAGCAGCTTAGCTATAGGGATGGGCACTGAAGCTTTCTTT.

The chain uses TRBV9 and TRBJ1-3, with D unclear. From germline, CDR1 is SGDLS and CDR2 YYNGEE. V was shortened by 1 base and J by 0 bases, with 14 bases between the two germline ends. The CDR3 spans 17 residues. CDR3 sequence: CASSVFDRGSSGNTIYF. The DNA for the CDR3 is TGTGCCAGCAGCGTATTTGATCGCGGATCCTCTGGAAACACCATATATTTT. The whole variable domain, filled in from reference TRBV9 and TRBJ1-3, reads DSGVTQTPKHLITATGQRVTLRCSPRSGDLSVYWYQQSLDQGLQFLIQYYNGEERAKGNILERFSAQQFPDLHSELNLSSLELGDSALYFCASSVFDRGSSGNTIYFGEGSWLTVV.